Below, 17 T cell receptor beta chains from the same sample are listed, as sequenced in a study of breast tumors, draining lymph nodes, adjacent tissues. Axillary draining lymph nodes of breast cancer patients supplied the node samples. TCRdb re-analysed the multiplex PCR reads in MiXCR, keeping a single row per CDR3 protein. The sample gives around 290,000 distinct CDR3 sequences, 30% of which show up once; 1.1% is in the top ten. Sequencing was carried out using axillary lymph node tissue. The source of these receptors is a female donor with breast cancer. Some clones in this sample may be carry-over from other donors' samples.

On this clonotype itself: The junction differs from germline at one of its ends, possibly a read error. CDR3 amino acids: CASGLAGTEGLGEQFF. As DNA, the CDR3 is TGCGCCAGCGGCTTGGCCGGCACGGAGGGCTTGGGTGAGCAGTTCTTC. The chain joins TRBV5-1 to TRBJ2-1; possible D gene TRBD2, 6 bases. The germline CDR1 and CDR2 sequences are SGHRS and YFSETQ. There are 16 residues in the CDR3.

There are many counts of this clonotype. This chain connects TRBV7-2 to TRBJ2-2; TRBD1 matches 10 bases. This CDR3 comprises 17 residues. With V trimmed by 2 bases and J by 4 bases, 7 bases remained unmatched. The V gene's germline CDR1 is SGHTA and CDR2 FQGNSA. The DNA of the CDR3 is TGTGCCAGCAGCTTACACACCAGACAGGGGGCCACCGGGGAGCTGTTTTTT. Its protein is CASSLHTRQGATGELFF.

With respect to this clonotype: Possible read error: a much larger clone is one base away. The rearrangement joins TRBV4-1 to TRBJ2-7, with no clear D. This CDR3 comprises 14 residues. CDR1 is MGHRA, CDR2 YSYEKL, per germline. The DNA for the CDR3 is TGCGCCAGCAGCCAAGATTCTGGCCCTTACGAGCAGTGCTTC. This codes for CASSQDSGPYEQCF.

The table lists this clonotype with many counts. The chain employs TRBV5-1 and TRBJ1-2; 7 bases match TRBD1. The ends lost 4 bases at V and 1 base at J; junction bases unmatched: 10. CDR1 SGHRS and CDR2 YFSETQ come from the germline V gene. CDR3 length: 16 residues. This chain's CDR3 is CASSAQTRGDNYGYTF. CDR3 DNA: TGCGCCAGCAGCGCCCAAACCAGGGGGGATAACTATGGCTACACCTTC.

This clonotype was seen ten or more times. The CDR3 reads CASSRSSGRIEETQYF. In nucleotides, the CDR3 is TGTGCCAGCAGCCGTTCTAGCGGGAGAATAGAAGAGACCCAGTACTTC. This chain joins TRBV7-9 and TRBJ2-5, with TRBD2 matching over 10 bases. V gave up 5 bases and J gave up 3 bases; unmatched junction bases: 9. CDR1 is SEHNR, CDR2 FQNEAQ, per germline (reference sequence). The CDR3 covers 16 residues.

The chain has TRBV28 and TRBJ2-2; a weak D match, TRBD1 (6 bases). This CDR3 is built from 14 residues. Trimming took off 6 bases at V and 4 bases at J, with 12 bases between the two ends. Looked up from germline, CDR1 is MDHEN and CDR2 is SYDVKM. CDR3 region: CASRHTGITGELFF. The CDR3 nucleotides read TGTGCCAGCAGGCATACAGGGATCACCGGGGAGCTGTTTTTT.

This clonotype occurred once. J is TRBJ2-5 and V is TRBV10-2; D not certain. Trimming took 2 bases from V and 4 from J, leaving 23 bases between them. The CDR3 covers 18 residues. Germline loops: CDR1 WSHSY, CDR2 SAAADI. CDR3 bases: TGCGCCAGCAGTGAGGCCTGTAACCCCTGTGATGCATCAGAGACCCAGTACTTC. This encodes CASSEACNPCDASETQYF.

Ten or more counts support this clonotype. This rearrangement joins TRBV6-5 to TRBJ2-7, with 8 nucleotides matching TRBD2. Losses at the gene ends were 6 bases for V and 0 bases for J; bases not matched to a gene: 10. Germline lookup yields CDR1 MNHEY and CDR2 SVGAGI. CDR3 length: 16 amino acids. CDR3 sequence reads: CASRPGGAPISYEQYF. CDR3 nucleotides: TGTGCCAGCAGACCGGGAGGGGCCCCAATCTCCTACGAGCAGTACTTC.

At least ten counts were recorded for this clonotype. The chain joins TRBV19 to TRBJ2-1; TRBD1 agrees at 8 bases. The trim removed 3 bases at V and 7 bases at J, leaving 5 bases unmatched. This CDR3 region has 14 residues. Germline V CDR1 and CDR2: LNHDA, SQIVND (reference sequence). The CDR3 coding sequence is TGTGCCAGTAGTATTACAGGGGGGTTTAATGAGCAGTTCTTC. It specifies CASSITGGFNEQFF.

This clonotype was picked up many times. This sequence joins TRBV20-1 and TRBJ2-3; 10 bases match TRBD2. CDR1 is DFQATT and CDR2 is SNEGSKA in the germline V gene (reference sequence). With V trimmed by 3 bases and J by 0 bases, 3 bases remained unmatched. The CDR3 runs 15 residues. In DNA, the CDR3 is TGCAGTGCTAGGGCTAGCGGGAGTAGCACAGATACGCAGTATTTT. It is translated as CSARASGSSTDTQYF.

To note about this clonotype: A read error may be the cause here, since a much bigger clone is one base away. This chain uses TRBV19 with TRBJ1-5; 10 nucleotides align to TRBD1. V dropped 3 bases and J dropped 4; count of bases not matched to a gene: 3. The CDR3 extends over 15 amino acids. The germline V gene encodes CDR1 LNHDA and CDR2 SQIVND (reference sequence). For the CDR3, the DNA is TGTGCCAGTAGTATCGGGACAGGGGAGAATCAGCCCCAGCATTTT. Protein: CASSIGTGENQPQHF.

Regarding this clonotype: A much larger clone lies a single base off, so this may be a read error. The V call is TRBV4-3, the J call TRBJ2-1, with 8 bases lining up with TRBD1. Germline V gene data show CDR1 as LGHNA and CDR2 as YSLEER. This CDR3 comprises 16 residues. This CDR3 reads CACSQEHGTGYNEQFF. Here the CDR3 DNA reads TGCGCCTGCAGCCAAGAGCATGGGACAGGCTACAATGAGCAGTTCTTC.

At least ten counts were recorded for this clonotype. This chain joins TRBV12-3 or TRBV12-4 and TRBJ1-2, with 10 positions matching TRBD1. This CDR3 has 14 residues. The trim removed 6 bases at V and 8 bases at J, leaving 9 bases unmatched. The CDR3 sequence: CASSVRQGAGGYTF. CDR3 sequence (DNA): TGTGCCAGCAGCGTTAGACAGGGGGCAGGAGGCTACACCTTC.

V and J are TRBV15 and TRBJ1-3; no reliable D call. The germline V gene encodes CDR1 LNHNV and CDR2 YYDKDF (reference sequence). The V end was cut by 0 bases, the J end by 0 bases, with 24 bases between. The CDR3 consists of 21 residues. The CDR3 protein is CATSRDRASSLHTFSGNTIYF. CDR3 bases: TGTGCCACCAGCAGAGATCGCGCCAGCAGCCTTCATACGTTCTCTGGAAACACCATATATTTT.

The V and J genes are TRBV5-6 and TRBJ2-1, with TRBD2 matching over 7 bases. Germline V gene sequence: CDR1 SGHDT, CDR2 YYEEEE. With V trimmed by 4 bases and J by 5 bases, 12 bases remained unmatched. CDR3 length equals 16 residues. The CDR3 sequence is CASSQPKWGGHNEQFF. CDR3 DNA: TGTGCCAGCAGCCAACCGAAGTGGGGGGGACACAATGAGCAGTTCTTC.

This clonotype was detected only a few times. The chain is built from TRBV5-4 and TRBJ2-3, with a weak D call TRBD2 (6 bases). CDR3 length: 17 residues. Germline lookup yields CDR1 SGHNT and CDR2 YYREEE (reference sequence). The V gene lost 2 bases and the J gene lost 5 bases, with 21 bases spanning the gap. The CDR3 region is CASSFEGTSGDGDTQYF. For the CDR3, the DNA is TGTGCCAGCAGCTTCGAGGGAACGTCGGGAGATGGAGATACGCAGTATTTT.

V is TRBV7-9 and J is TRBJ2-1, with TRBD1 as a possible D gene (6 bases). The CDR3 runs 15 residues. Trimming removed 2 bases from V and 10 bases from J, with 18 bases in between. Germline V gene sequence: CDR1 SEHNR, CDR2 FQNEAQ (reference sequence). DNA of the CDR3: TGTGCCAGCAGCTTACTAGCACAGGGTAACTGGGAGCAGTTCTTC. The encoded protein is CASSLLAQGNWEQFF.